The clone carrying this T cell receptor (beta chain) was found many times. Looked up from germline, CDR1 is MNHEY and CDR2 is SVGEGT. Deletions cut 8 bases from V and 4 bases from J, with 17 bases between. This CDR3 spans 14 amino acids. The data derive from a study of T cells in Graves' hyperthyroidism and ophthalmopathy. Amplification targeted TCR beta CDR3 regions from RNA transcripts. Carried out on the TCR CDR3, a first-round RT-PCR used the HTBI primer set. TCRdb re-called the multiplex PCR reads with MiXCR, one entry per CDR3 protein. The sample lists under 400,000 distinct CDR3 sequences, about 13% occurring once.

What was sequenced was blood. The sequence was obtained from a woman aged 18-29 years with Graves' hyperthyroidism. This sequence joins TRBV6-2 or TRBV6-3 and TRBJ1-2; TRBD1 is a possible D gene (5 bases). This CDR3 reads CASAPGGSLYGYTF. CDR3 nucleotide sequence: TGTGCCAGCGCCCCCGGGGGAAGTCTCTATGGCTACACCTTC.